The entry below gives a single TCR beta chain sequence along with its context. Its antigen is not known. Germline CDR1 and CDR2: DFQATT and SNEGSKA (reference sequence). This CDR3 is 14 amino acids long. With V trimmed by 3 bases and J by 4 bases, 4 bases remained unmatched. After constant-region reverse-primer amplification, full-length variable regions underwent semi-nested PCR with Nested Universal Primer A. In TCRdb, the 5' RACE reads were re-called with MiXCR into one record per CDR3 protein. This sample has 60,000 to 65,000 distinct CDR3 sequences; under 25% occur once, and the top ten carry under 3.5%. General study results and limits: Tumor Tregs overlapped most with tumor, then blood, naive CD4+ cells.

CD4+CD45RO+CD25- cells were isolated as memory CD4+ T cells. Sequenced sample: memory CD4+ T cells sorted from a lymph node. The subset denotes: memory CD4+ T cells, CD4+CD45RO+CD25-. This sequence originates from a female donor with breast cancer. This chain connects TRBV20-1 to TRBJ2-3; 10 nucleotides align to TRBD2. CDR3 coding DNA: TGCAGTGCTAGTCCTAGCGGGGGCGCAGATACGCAGTATTTT. It translates to CSASPSGGADTQYF.